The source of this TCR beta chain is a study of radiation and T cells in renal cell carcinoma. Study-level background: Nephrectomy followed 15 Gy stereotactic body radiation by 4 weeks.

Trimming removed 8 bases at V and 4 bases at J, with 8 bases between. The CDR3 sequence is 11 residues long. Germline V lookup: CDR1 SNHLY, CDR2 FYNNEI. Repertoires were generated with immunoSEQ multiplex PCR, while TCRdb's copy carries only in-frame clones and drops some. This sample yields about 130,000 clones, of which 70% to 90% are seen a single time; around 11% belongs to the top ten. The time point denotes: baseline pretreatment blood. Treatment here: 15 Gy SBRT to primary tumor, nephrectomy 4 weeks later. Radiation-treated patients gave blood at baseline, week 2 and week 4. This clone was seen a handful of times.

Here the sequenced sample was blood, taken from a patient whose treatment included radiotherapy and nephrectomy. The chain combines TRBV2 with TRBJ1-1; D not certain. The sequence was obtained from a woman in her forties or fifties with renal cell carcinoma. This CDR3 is CASGRGTEAFF. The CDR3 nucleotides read TGTGCCAGCGGGCGTGGCACTGAAGCTTTCTTT.